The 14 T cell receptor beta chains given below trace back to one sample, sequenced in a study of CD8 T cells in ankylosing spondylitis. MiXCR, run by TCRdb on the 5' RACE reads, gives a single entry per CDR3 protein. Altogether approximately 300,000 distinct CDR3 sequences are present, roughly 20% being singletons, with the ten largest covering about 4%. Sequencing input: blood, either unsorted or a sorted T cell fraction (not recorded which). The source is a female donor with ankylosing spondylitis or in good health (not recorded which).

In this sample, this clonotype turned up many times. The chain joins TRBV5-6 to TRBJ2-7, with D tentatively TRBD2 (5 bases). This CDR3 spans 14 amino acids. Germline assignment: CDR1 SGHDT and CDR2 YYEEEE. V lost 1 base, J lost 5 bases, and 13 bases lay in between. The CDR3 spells CASSLMDRENEQYF. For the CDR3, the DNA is TGTGCCAGCAGCTTGATGGATCGGGAAAACGAGCAGTACTTC. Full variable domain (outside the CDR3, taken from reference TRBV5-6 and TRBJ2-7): DAGVTQSPTHLIKTRGQQVTLRCSPKSGHDTVSWYQQALGQGPQFIFQYYEEEERQRGNFPDRFSGHQFPNYSSELNVNALLLGDSALYLCASSLMDRENEQYFGPGTRLTVT.

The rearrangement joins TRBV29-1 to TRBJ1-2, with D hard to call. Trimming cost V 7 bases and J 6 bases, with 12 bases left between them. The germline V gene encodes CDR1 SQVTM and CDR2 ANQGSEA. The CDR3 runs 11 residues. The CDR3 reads CSASAGDGYTF. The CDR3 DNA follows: TGCAGCGCCTCTGCCGGGGATGGCTACACCTTC.

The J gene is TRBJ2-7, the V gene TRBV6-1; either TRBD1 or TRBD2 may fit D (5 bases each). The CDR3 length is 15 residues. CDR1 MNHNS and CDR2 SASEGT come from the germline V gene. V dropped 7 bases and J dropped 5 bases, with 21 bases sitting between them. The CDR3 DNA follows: TGTGCCAGCAAACCCCACGGGACCAATTGGAACGAGCAGTACTTC. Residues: CASKPHGTNWNEQYF.

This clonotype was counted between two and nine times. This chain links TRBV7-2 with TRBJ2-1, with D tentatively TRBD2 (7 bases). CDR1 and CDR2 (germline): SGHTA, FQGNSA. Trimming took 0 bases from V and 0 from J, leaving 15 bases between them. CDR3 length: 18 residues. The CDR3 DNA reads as TGTGCCAGCAGCTTAGCGCGAGCGGGACATAGCTCCTACAATGAGCAGTTCTTC. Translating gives CASSLARAGHSSYNEQFF.

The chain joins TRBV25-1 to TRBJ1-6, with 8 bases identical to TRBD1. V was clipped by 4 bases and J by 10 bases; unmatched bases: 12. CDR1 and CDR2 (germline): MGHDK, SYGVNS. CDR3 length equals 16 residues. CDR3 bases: TGTGCCAGCAGTGGAAAGGACAGGGCCTGGCAGTCACCCCTCCACTTT. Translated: CASSGKDRAWQSPLHF.

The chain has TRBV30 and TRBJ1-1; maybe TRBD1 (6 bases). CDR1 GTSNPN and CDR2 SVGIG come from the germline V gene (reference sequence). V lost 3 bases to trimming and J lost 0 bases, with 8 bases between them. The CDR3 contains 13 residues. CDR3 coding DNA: TGTGCCTGGAGGGCAGGGGTGAACACTGAAGCTTTCTTT. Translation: CAWRAGVNTEAFF.

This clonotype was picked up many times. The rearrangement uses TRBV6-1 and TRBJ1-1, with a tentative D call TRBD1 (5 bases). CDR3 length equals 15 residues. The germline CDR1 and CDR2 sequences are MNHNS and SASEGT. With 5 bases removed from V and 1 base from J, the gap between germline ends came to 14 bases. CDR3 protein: CASSTTGGSNTEAFF. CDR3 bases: TGTGCCAGCAGTACGACTGGGGGGTCGAACACTGAAGCTTTCTTT.

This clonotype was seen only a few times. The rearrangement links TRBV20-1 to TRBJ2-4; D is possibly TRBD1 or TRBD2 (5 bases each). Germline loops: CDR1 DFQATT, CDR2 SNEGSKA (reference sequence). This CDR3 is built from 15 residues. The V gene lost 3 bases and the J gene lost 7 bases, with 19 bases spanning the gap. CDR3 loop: CSASPAVSEGNIQYF. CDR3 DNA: TGCAGTGCTAGCCCTGCGGTTAGCGAGGGGAACATTCAGTACTTC.

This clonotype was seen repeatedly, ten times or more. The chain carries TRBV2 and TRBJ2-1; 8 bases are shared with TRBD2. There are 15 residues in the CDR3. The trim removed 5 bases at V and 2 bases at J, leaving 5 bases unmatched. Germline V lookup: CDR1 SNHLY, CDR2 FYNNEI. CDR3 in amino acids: CASSPTSGAYNEQFF. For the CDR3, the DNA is TGTGCCAGCAGTCCAACTAGCGGTGCCTACAATGAGCAGTTCTTC.

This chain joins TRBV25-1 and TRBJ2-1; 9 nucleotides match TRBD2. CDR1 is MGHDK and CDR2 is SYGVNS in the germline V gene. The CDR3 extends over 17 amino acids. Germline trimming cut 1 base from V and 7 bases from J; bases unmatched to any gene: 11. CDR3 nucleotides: TGTGCCAGCAGTGAATTAGCAGCGGGAGGTCTAGAAAATGAGCAGTTCTTC. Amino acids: CASSELAAGGLENEQFF. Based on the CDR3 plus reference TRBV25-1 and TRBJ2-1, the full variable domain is EADIYQTPRYLVIGTGKKITLECSQTMGHDKMYWYQQDPGMELHLIHYSYGVNSTEKGDLSSESTVSRIRTEHFPLTLESARPSHTSQYLCASSELAAGGLENEQFFGPGTRLTVL.

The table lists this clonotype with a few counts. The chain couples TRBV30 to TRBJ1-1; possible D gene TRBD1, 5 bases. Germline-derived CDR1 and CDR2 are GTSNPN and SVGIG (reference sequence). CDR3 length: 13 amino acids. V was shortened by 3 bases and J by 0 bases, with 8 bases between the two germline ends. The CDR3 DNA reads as TGTGCCTGGAGAGACAGTTTGAACACTGAAGCTTTCTTT. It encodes CAWRDSLNTEAFF.

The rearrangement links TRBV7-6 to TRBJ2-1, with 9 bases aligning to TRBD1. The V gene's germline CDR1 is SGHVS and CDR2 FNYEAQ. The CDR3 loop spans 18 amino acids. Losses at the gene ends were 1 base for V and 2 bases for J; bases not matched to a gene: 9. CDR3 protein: CASSLEGRGQGPYNEQFF. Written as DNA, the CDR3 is TGTGCCAGCAGCTTAGAGGGAAGGGGACAGGGCCCCTACAATGAGCAGTTCTTC. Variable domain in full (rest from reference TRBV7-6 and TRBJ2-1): GAGVSQSPRYKVTKRGQDVALRCDPISGHVSLYWYRQALGQGPEFLTYFNYEAQQDKSGLPNDRFSAERPEGSISTLTIQRTEQRDSAMYRCASSLEGRGQGPYNEQFFGPGTRLTVL.

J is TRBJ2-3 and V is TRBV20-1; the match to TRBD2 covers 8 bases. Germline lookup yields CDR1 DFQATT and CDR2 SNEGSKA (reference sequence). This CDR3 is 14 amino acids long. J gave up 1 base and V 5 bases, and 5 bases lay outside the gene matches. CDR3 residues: CSASPGLGTDTQYF. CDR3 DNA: TGCAGTGCTTCCCCGGGACTAGGCACAGATACGCAGTATTTT.

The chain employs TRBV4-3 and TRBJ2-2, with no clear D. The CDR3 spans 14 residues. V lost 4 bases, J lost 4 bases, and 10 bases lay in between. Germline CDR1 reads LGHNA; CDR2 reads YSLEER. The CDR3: CASSPLEVTGELFF. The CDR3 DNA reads TGCGCCAGCAGCCCGTTGGAAGTCACCGGGGAGCTGTTTTTT.